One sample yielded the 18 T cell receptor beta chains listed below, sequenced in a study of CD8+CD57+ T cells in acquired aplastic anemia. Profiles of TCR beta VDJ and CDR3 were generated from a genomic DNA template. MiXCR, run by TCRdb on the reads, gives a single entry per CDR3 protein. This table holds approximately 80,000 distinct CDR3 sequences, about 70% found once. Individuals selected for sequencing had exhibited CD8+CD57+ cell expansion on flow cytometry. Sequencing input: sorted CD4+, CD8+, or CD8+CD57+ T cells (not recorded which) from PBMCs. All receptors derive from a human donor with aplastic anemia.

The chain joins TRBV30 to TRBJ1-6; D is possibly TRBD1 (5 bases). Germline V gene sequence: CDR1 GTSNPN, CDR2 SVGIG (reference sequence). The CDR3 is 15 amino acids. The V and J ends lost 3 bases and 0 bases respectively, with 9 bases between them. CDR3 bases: TGTGCCTGGAGATGGGGGAGCTCCTATAATTCACCCCTCCACTTT. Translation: CAWRWGSSYNSPLHF.

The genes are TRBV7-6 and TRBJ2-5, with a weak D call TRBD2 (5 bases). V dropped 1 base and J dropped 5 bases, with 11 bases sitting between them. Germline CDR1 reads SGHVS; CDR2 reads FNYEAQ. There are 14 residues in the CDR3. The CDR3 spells CASSLGRRGETQYF. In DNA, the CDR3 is TGTGCCAGCAGCTTAGGGAGGCGAGGGGAGACCCAGTACTTC.

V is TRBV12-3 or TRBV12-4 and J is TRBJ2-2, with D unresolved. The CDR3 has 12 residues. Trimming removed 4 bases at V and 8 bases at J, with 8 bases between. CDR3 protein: CASSSPPGELFF. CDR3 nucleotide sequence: TGTGCCAGCAGTTCCCCTCCTGGGGAGCTGTTTTTT.

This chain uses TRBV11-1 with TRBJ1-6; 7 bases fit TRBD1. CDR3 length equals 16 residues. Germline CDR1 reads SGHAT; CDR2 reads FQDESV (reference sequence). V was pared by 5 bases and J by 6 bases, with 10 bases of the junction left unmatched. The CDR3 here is CASSQPRDSANSPLHF. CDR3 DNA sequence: TGTGCCAGCAGCCAGCCTAGGGACAGTGCTAATTCACCCCTCCACTTT. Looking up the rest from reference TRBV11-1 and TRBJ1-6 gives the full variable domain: EAEVAQSPRYKITEKSQAVAFWCDPISGHATLYWYRQILGQGPELLVQFQDESVVDDSQLPKDRFSAERLKGVDSTLKIQPAELGDSAMYLCASSQPRDSANSPLHFGNGTRLTVT.

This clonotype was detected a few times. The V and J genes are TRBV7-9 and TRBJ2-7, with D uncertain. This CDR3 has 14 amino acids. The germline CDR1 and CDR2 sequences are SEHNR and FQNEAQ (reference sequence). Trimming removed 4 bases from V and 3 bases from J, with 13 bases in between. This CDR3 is CASSSTDGNYEQYF. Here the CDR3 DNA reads TGTGCCAGCAGCTCGACGGACGGAAACTACGAGCAGTACTTC. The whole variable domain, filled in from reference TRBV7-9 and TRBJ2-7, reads DTGVSQNPRHKITKRGQNVTFRCDPISEHNRLYWYRQTLGQGPEFLTYFQNEAQLEKSRLLSDRFSAERPKGSFSTLEIQRTEQGDSAMYLCASSSTDGNYEQYFGPGTRLTVT.

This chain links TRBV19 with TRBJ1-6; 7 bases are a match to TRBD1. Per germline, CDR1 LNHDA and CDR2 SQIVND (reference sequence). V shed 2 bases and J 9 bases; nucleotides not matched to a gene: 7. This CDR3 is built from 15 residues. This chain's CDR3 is CASSITGVESSPLHF. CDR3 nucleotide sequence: TGTGCCAGTAGTATAACAGGGGTGGAAAGTTCACCCCTCCACTTT.

Here the CDR3 reads CASSGIQGLIYEQYF. CDR3 nucleotide sequence: TGTGCCAGTAGTGGAATTCAGGGATTGATCTACGAGCAGTACTTC. The chain couples TRBV19 to TRBJ2-7, with a tentative D call TRBD1 (5 bases). CDR1 is LNHDA, CDR2 SQIVND, per germline (reference sequence). V was cut by 5 bases and J by 3 bases, with 17 bases left in between. This CDR3 is built from 15 residues.

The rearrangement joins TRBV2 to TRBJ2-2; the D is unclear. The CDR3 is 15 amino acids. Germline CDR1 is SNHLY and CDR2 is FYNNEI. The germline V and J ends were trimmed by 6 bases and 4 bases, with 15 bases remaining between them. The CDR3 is CASRATYGATGELFF. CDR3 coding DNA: TGTGCCAGCAGAGCGACCTATGGAGCCACCGGGGAGCTGTTTTTT.

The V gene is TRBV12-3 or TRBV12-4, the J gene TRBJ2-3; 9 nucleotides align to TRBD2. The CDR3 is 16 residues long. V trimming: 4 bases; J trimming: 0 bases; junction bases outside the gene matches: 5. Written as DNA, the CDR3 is TGTGCCAGCAGTTCGTCGGCGGGAGGGAGCACAGATACGCAGTATTTT. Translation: CASSSSAGGSTDTQYF.

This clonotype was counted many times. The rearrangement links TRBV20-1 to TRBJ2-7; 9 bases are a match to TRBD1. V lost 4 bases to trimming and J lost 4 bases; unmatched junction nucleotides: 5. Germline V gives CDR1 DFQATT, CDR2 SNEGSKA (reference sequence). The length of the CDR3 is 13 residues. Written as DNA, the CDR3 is TGCAGTGCTACTACAGGGGGCCCGTACGAGCAGTACTTC. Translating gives CSATTGGPYEQYF.

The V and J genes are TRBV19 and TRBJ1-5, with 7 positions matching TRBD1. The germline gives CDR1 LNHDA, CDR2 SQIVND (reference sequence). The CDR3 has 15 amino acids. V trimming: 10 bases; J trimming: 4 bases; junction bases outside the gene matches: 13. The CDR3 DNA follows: TGTGCCACCTCCACTACAGGGGTCTTTAATCAGCCCCAGCATTTT. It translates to CATSTTGVFNQPQHF.

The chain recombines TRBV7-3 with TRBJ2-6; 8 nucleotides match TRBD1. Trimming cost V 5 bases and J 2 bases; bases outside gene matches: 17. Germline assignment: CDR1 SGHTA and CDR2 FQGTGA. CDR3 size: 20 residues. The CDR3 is CASSHGKRDRGPAGANVLTF. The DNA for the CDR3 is TGTGCCAGCAGCCATGGGAAGAGAGACAGGGGACCCGCTGGGGCCAACGTCCTGACTTTC.

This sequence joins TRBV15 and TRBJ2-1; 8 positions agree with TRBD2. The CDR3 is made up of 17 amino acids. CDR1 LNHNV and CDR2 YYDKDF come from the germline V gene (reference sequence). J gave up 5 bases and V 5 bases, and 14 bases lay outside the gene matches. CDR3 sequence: CATSDAFGLARDNEQFF. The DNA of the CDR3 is TGTGCCACCAGCGACGCGTTCGGACTAGCAAGGGACAATGAGCAGTTCTTC.

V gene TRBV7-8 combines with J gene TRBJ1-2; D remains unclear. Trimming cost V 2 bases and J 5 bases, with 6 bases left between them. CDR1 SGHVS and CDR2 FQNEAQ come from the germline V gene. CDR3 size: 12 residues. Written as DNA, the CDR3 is TGTGCCAGCAGCTTAATGAGTTATGGCTACACCTTC. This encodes CASSLMSYGYTF.

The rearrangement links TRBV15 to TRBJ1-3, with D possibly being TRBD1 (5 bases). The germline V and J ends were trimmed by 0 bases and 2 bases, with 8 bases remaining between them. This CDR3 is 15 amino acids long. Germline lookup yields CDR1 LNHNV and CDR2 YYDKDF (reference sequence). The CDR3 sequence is CATSRDREPGNTIYF. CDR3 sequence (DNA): TGTGCCACCAGCAGAGACAGGGAGCCTGGAAACACCATATATTTT.

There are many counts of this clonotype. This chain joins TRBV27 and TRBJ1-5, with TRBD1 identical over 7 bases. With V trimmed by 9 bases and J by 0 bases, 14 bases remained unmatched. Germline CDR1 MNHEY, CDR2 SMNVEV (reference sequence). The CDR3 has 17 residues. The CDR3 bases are TGTGCCAGGCGCCTAGGGACAGCCGTTTATAGCAATCAGCCCCAGCATTTT. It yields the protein CARRLGTAVYSNQPQHF.

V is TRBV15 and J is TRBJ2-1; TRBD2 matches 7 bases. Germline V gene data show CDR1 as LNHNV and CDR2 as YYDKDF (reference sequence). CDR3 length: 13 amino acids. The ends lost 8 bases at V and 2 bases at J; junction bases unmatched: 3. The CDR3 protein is CATRGEAYNEQFF. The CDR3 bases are TGTGCCACCCGGGGGGAAGCCTACAATGAGCAGTTCTTC.

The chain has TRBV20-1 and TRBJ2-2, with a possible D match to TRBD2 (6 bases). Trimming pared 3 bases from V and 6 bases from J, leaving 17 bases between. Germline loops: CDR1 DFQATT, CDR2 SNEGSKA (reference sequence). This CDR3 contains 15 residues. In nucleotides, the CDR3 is TGCAGTGCTAGGCCTGGACTACGTTTTGCCGGGGAGCTGTTTTTT. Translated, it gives CSARPGLRFAGELFF.